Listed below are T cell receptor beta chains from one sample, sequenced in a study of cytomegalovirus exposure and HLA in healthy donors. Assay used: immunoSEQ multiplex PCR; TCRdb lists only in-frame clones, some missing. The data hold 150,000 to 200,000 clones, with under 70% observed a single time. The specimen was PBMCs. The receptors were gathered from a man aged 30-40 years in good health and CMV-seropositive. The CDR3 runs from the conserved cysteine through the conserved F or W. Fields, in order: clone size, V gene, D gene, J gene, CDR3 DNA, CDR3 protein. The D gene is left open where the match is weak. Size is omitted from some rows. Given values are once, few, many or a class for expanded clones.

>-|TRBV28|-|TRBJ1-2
TGTGCCAGCAGCCTCGGACAGCACTATGGCTACACCTTC
CASSLGQHYGYTF
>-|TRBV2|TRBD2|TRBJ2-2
TGTGCCAGCAGTGTGCGGGAGGCGATAACCGGGGAGCTGTTTTTT
CASSVREAITGELFF
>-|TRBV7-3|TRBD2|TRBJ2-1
TGTGCCAGCAGCTTAATAGCGGGAGGGCCCGGGGATGAGCAGTTCTTC
CASSLIAGGPGDEQFF
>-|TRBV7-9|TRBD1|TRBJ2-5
TGTGCCAGCAGTCCGACTGGGACAGTACAAGAGACCCAGTACTTC
CASSPTGTVQETQYF
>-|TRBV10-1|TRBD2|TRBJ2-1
TGCGCCACTTCGAGTGGGGGGATAAGCGGGAGGGCCGGTGAGCAGTTCTTC
CATSSGGISGRAGEQFF
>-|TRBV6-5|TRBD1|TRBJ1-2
TGTGCCAGCAGTTCGGACAGGGTGGATGGCTACACCTTC
CASSSDRVDGYTF
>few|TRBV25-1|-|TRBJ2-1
TGTGCCAGCAGTGATTTGAGCGGTGTATACAATGAGCAGTTCTTC
CASSDLSGVYNEQFF
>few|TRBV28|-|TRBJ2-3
TGTGCCAGCACCGTTTTTTGGGGAGAAGGAGGAGATACGCAGTATTTT
CASTVFWGEGGDTQYF
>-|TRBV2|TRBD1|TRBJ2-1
TGTGCCAGCAGTACCCAGGGGGCCTACAATGAGCAGTTCTTC
CASSTQGAYNEQFF
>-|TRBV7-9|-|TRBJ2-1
TGTGCCAGCAGCTCCTTGAGCGGGACAGAGCAGTTCTTC
CASSSLSGTEQFF
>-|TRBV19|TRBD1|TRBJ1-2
TGTGCCAGTAGACCTACAGGGGGCCTCCGGTACTATGGCTACACCTTC
CASRPTGGLRYYGYTF
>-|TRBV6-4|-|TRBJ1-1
TGTGCCAGCCGAAGGGACAAGAACACTGAAGCTTTCTTT
CASRRDKNTEAFF
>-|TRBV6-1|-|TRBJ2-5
TGTGCCAGCAGTGAAGCAAGGGCCGGGGGCCAAGAGACCCAGTACTTC
CASSEARAGGQETQYF
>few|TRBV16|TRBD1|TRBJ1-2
TGTGCCAGCAGCCCGAGTTCAGGGGGCTTTGGCTACACCTTC
CASSPSSGGFGYTF
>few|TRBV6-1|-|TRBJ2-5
TGTGCCAGCAGTGAATACCTGCGTAGCACTGGCCAAGAGACCCAGTACTTC
CASSEYLRSTGQETQYF
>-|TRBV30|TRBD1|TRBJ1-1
TGTGCCTGGAGCGGGACAGAGTACACTGAAGCTTTCTTT
CAWSGTEYTEAFF
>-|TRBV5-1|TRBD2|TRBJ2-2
TGCGCCAGCAGCTTCCAAGGACTAGCGGGAACCGGGGAGCTGTTTTTT
CASSFQGLAGTGELFF
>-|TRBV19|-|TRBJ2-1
TGTGCCAGTAGGCCGGGACTCCGGTGGATCGATGAGCAGTTCTTC
CASRPGLRWIDEQFF
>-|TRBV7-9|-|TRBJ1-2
TGTGCCAGCAGCTCCGGCAGGGCTAACTATGGCTACACCTTC
CASSSGRANYGYTF
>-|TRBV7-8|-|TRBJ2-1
TGTGCCAGCAGCCCAGGGACTTCAAAATACAATGAGCAGTTCTTC
CASSPGTSKYNEQFF
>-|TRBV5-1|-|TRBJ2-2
TGCGCCAGCAGCTTGGCCGAGACCGGGGAGCTGTTTTTT
CASSLAETGELFF
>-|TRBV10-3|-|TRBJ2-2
TGTGCCGTCAATCCGCTAGCGCCCAACACCGGGGAGCTGTTTTTT
CAVNPLAPNTGELFF
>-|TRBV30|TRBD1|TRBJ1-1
TGTGCCTGGAGGAGGACAGGGGGTTGGACTGAAGCTTTCTTT
CAWRRTGGWTEAFF